This record looks at one T cell receptor (beta chain) sequence and its context. The antigen remains unidentified. This specimen belongs to a study of T cells in Graves' hyperthyroidism and ophthalmopathy. Study-wide points: In simple terms, a model built on 13 V-J features told ophthalmopathy apart from stable hyperthyroidism. Most thyroid clonotypes expanded above 0.001 were also detected in blood.

RNA transcripts provided the source from which TCR beta CDR3 regions were amplified. First-round RT-PCR with HTBI primers amplified the TCR CDR3 region. TCRdb reprocessed the multiplex PCR reads via MiXCR and lists one record per CDR3 protein. The profile shows 360,000 or so distinct CDR3 sequences, roughly 15% of them singletons. On the basis of clinical symptoms, serum thyroxine and TRAb, thyroid ultrasound and orbital computed tomography, diagnoses were made. Germline CDR1 reads DFQATT; CDR2 reads SNEGSKA (reference sequence). V lost 5 bases, J lost 4 bases, and 14 bases lay in between. The CDR3 length is 13 residues.

The receptor comes from an older woman with Graves' ophthalmopathy. The sequencing sample was made of blood. This chain joins TRBV20-1 and TRBJ1-2; D ambiguous. Here the CDR3 reads CSAPPAFIYGYTF. The CDR3 bases are TGCAGTGCTCCTCCCGCCTTTATCTATGGCTACACCTTC.